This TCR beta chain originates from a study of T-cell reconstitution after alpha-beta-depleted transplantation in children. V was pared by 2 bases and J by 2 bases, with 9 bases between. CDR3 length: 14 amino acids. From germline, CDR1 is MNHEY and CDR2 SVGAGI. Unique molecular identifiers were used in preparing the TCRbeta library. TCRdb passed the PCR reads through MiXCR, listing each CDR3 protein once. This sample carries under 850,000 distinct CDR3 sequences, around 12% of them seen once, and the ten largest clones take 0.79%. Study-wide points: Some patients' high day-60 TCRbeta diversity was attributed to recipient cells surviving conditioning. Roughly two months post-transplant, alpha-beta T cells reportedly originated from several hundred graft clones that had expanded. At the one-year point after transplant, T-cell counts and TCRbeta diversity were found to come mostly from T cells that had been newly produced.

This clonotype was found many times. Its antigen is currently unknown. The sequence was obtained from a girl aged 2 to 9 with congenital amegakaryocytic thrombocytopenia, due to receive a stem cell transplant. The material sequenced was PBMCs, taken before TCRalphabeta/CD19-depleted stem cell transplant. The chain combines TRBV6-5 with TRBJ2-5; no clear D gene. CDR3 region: CASSYRGRQETQYF. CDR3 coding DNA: TGTGCCAGCAGTTACCGCGGCAGACAAGAGACCCAGTACTTC.